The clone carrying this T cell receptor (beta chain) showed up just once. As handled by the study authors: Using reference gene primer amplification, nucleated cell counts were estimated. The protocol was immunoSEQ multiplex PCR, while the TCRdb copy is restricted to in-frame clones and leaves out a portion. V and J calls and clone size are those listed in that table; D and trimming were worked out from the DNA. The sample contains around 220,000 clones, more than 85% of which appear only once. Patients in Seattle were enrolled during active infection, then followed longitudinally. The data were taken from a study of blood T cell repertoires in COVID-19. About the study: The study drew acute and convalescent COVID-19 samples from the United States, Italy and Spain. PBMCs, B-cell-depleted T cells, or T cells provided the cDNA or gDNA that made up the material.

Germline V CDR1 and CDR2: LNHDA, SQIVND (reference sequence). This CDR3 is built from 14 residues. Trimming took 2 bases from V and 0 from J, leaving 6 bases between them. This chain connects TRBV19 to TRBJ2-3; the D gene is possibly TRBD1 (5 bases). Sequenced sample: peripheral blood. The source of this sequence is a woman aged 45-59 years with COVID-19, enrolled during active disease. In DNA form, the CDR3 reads TGTGCCAGTAGTATAACAGGCAGCACAGATACGCAGTATTTT. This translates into CASSITGSTDTQYF.